These 2 T cell receptor beta chains were sequenced from one sample in a study of T-cell memory formation after mild COVID-19 (dated by TCRdb to the early 2020s). The library was built by means of 5' RACE. Sequencing instrument: Illumina NovaSeq 6000. TCRdb reworked the public reads: Q25 trimming with fastp, MiXCR clone assembly, productive beta chains retained. Every CDR3 protein is listed once, alongside the most common genes and DNA of its rows. The sample table holds under 450,000 distinct CDR3 sequences, of which approximately 14% were seen once. The leading ten clones occupy around a fifth of the sample. Sequencing was carried out using PBMCs or a T cell subset sorted from them (not recorded which). The receptor set was obtained from a man between 18 and 35 years old who had mild COVID-19 (a few samples of this study predate the infection). The sample titles of this study are shuffled in the database, so cell type and time point are left out; the donor was told from shared clones.

This clonotype was seen a few times. V is TRBV5-6 and J is TRBJ1-1; D remains unclear. Germline loops: CDR1 SGHDT, CDR2 YYEEEE. V lost 1 base to trimming and J lost 4 bases, with 8 bases between them. The CDR3 spans 13 residues. The CDR3 sequence is CASSLLGSTEAFF. The CDR3 nucleotides read TGTGCCAGCAGCTTGCTAGGGAGCACTGAAGCTTTCTTT. The full variable domain, in which reference TRBV5-6 and TRBJ1-1 provide the parts outside the CDR3, is DAGVTQSPTHLIKTRGQQVTLRCSPKSGHDTVSWYQQALGQGPQFIFQYYEEEERQRGNFPDRFSGHQFPNYSSELNVNALLLGDSALYLCASSLLGSTEAFFGQGTRLTVV.

V gene TRBV2 combines with J gene TRBJ2-6; 9 bases are shared with TRBD1. Germline CDR1 is SNHLY and CDR2 is FYNNEI. The CDR3 is made up of 12 amino acids. Trimming took 11 bases from V and 12 from J; bases not matched to a gene: 8. The CDR3 sequence: CAAGTGLAVLTF. DNA for the CDR3: TGTGCCGCAGGGACAGGGCTGGCCGTCCTGACTTTC.